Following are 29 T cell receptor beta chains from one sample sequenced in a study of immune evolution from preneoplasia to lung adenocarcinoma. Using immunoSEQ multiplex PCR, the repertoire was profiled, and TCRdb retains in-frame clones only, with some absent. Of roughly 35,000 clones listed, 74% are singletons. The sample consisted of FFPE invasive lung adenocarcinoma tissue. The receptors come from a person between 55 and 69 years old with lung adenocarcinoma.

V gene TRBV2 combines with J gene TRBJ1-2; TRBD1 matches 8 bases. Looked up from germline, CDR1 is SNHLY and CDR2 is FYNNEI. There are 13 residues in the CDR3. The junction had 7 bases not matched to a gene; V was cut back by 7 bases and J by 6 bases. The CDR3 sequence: CASIVDRGDGYTF. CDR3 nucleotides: TGTGCCAGCATTGTAGACAGGGGAGATGGCTACACCTTC.

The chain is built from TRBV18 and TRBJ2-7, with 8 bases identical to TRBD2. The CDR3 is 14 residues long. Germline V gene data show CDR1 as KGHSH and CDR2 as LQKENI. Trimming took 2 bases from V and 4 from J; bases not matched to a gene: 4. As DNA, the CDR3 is TGTGCCAGCTCACCAGTCGGGGGGGGTTACGAGCAGTACTTC. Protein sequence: CASSPVGGGYEQYF.

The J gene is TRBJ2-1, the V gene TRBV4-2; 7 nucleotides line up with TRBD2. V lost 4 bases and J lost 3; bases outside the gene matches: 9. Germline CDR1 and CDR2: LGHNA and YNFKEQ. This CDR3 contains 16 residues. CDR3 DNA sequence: TGTGCCAGCAGCCTAACGGTCGGGACTATCTACAATGAGCAGTTCTTC. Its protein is CASSLTVGTIYNEQFF.

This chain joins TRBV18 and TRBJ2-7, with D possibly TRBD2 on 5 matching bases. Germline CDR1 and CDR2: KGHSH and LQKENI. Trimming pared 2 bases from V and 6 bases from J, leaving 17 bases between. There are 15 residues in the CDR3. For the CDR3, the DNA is TGTGCCAGCTCACCAGTAGCGAGAGTATCTGGCGAGCAGTACTTC. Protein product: CASSPVARVSGEQYF.

The CDR3 reads CASRSAGGSDTQYF. Here the CDR3 DNA reads TGTGCCAGCAGGTCCGCGGGAGGGTCAGATACGCAGTATTTT. The chain joins TRBV7-3 to TRBJ2-3, with TRBD2 matching 9 bases. The ends lost 6 bases at V and 4 bases at J; junction bases unmatched: 5. Germline V gene data show CDR1 as SGHTA and CDR2 as FQGTGA. The CDR3 totals 14 residues.

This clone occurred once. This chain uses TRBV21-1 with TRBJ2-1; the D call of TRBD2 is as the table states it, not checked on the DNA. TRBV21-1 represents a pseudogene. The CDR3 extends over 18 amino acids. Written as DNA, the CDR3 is TGTGCCAGCAGCAAGTGGGGTGGCGGGAGGATAGGGTACAATGAGCAGTTCTTC. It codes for CASSKWGGGRIGYNEQFF.

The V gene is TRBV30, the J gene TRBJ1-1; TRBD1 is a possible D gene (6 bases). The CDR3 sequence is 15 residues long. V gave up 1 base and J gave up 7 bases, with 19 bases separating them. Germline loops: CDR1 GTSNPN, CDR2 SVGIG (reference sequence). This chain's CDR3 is CAWSGYRVSRGEAFF. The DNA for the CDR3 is TGTGCCTGGAGTGGATACAGGGTGTCGAGGGGTGAAGCTTTCTTT.

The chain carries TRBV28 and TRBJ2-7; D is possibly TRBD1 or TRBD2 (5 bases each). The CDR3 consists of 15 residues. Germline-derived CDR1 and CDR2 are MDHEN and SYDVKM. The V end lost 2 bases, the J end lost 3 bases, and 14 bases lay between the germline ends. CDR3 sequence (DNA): TGTGCCAGCAGTTTAGAGGGCAGGGCTCTCTACGAGCAGTACTTC. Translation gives CASSLEGRALYEQYF.

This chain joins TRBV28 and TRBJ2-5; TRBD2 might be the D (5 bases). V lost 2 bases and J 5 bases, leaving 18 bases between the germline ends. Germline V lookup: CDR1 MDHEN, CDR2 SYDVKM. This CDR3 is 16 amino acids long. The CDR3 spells CASSLRGGPREETQYF. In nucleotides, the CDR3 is TGTGCCAGCAGTTTAAGAGGAGGACCGAGGGAGGAGACCCAGTACTTC.

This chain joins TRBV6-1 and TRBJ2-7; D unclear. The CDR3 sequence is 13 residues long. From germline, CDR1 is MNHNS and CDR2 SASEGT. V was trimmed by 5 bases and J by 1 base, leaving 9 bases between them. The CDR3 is CASSMAASYEQYF. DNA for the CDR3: TGTGCCAGCAGTATGGCAGCGTCCTACGAGCAGTACTTC.

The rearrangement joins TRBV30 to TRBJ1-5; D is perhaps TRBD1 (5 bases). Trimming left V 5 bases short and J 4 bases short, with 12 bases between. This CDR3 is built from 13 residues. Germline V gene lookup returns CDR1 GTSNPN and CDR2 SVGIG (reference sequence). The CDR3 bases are TGTGCCTGGGGGACTGCAGGAAATCAGCCCCAGCATTTT. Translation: CAWGTAGNQPQHF.

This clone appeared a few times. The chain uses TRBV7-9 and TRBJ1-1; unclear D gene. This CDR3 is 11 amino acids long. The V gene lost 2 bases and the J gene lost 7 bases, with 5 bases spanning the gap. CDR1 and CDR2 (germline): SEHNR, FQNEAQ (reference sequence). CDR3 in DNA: TGTGCCAGCAGCTTACGCAGTGAAGCTTTCTTT. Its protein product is CASSLRSEAFF.

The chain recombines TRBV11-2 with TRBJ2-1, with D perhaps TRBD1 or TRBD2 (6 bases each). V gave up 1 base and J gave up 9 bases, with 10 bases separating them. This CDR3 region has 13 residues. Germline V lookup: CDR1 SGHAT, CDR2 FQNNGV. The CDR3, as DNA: TGTGCCAGCAGCTTAGTAGGGGGGCCTGAGCAGTTCTTC. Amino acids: CASSLVGGPEQFF. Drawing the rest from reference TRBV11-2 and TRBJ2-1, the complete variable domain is EAGVAQSPRYKIIEKRQSVAFWCNPISGHATLYWYQQILGQGPKLLIQFQNNGVVDDSQLPKDRFSAERLKGVDSTLKIQPAKLEDSAVYLCASSLVGGPEQFFGPGTRLTVL.

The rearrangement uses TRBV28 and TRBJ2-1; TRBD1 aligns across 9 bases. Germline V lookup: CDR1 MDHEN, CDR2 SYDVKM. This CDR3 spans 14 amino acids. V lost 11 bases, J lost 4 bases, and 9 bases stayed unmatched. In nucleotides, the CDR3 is TGTGCCGGAGGCCGGGACAGGGCGTACAATGAGCAGTTCTTC. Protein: CAGGRDRAYNEQFF.

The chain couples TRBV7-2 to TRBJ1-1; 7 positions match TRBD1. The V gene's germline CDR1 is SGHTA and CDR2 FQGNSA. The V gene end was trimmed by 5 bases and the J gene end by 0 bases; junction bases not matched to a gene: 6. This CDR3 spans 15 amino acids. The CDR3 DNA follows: TGTGCCAGCAGCCCCGGGACAGAGCTGAACACTGAAGCTTTCTTT. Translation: CASSPGTELNTEAFF.

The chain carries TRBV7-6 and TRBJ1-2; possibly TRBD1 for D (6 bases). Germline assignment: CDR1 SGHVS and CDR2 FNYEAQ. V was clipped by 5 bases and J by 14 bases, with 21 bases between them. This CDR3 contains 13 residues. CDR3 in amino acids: CASSPGGGGLETF. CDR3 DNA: TGTGCCAGCAGCCCTGGGGGCGGCGGACTTGAGACCTTC. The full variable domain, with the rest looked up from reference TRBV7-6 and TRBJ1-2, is GAGVSQSPRYKVTKRGQDVALRCDPISGHVSLYWYRQALGQGPEFLTYFNYEAQQDKSGLPNDRFSAERPEGSISTLTIQRTEQRDSAMYRCASSPGGGGLETFGSGTRLTVV.

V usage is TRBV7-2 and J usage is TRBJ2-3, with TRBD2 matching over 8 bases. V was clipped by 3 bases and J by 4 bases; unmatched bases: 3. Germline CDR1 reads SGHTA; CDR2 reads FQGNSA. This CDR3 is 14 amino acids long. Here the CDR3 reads CASSFAGGADTQYF. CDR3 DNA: TGTGCCAGCAGCTTTGCGGGAGGAGCAGATACGCAGTATTTT.

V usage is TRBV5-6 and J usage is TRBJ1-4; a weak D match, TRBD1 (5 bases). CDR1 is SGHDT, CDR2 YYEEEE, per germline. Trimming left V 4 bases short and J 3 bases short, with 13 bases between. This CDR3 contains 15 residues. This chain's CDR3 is CASSHPGGANEKLFF. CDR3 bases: TGTGCCAGCAGCCATCCTGGGGGAGCTAATGAAAAACTGTTTTTT.

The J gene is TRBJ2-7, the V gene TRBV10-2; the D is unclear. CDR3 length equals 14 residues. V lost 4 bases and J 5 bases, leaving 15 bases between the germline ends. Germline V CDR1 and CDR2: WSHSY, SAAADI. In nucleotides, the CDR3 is TGCGCCAGCAGTGGAGAAGTGCGTGGGAACGAGCAGTACTTC. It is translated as CASSGEVRGNEQYF.

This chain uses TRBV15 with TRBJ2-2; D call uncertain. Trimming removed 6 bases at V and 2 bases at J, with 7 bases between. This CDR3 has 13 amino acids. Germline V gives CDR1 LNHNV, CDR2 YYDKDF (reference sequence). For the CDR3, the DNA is TGTGCCACCAGAGGGTATAACACCGGGGAGCTGTTTTTT. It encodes CATRGYNTGELFF.

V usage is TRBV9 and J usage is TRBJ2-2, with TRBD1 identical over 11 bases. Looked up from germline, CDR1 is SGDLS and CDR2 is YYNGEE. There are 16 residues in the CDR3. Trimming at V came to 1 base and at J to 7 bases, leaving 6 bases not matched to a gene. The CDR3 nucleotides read TGTGCCAGCAGCGTAACTGGGACAGGGGGAATCGGGGAGCTGTTTTTT. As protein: CASSVTGTGGIGELFF.

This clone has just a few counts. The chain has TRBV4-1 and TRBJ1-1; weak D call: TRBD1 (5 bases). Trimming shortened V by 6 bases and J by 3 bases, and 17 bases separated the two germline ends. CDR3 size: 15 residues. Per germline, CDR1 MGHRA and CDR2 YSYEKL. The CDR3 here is CASRGGRVGDTEAFF. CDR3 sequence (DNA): TGCGCCAGCAGGGGGGGGAGGGTCGGGGACACTGAAGCTTTCTTT.

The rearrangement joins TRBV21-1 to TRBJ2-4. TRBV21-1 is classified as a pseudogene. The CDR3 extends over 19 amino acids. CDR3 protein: CASSTPLGPKRLAKNIQYF. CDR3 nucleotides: TGTGCCAGCAGCACCCCCCTCGGACCGAAAAGACTAGCCAAAAACATTCAGTACTTC.

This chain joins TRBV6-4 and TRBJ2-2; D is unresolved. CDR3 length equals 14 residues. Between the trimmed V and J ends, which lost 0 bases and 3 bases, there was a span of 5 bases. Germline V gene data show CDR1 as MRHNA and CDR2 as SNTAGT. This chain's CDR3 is CASSDSTDTGELFF. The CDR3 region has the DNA TGTGCCAGCAGTGACTCCACAGACACCGGGGAGCTGTTTTTT.

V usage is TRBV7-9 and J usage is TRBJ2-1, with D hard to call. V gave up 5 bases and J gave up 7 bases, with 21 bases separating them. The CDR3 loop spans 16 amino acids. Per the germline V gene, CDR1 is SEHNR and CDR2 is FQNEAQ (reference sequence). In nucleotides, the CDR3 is TGTGCCAGCAGCCGTGACGCGCCCGCAACGTATAATGAGCAGTTCTTC. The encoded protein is CASSRDAPATYNEQFF.

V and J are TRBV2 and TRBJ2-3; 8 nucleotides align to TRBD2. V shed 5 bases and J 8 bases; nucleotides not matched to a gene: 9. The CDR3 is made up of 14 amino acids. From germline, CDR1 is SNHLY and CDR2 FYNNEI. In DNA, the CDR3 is TGTGCCAGCAGTAGGACTAGCTCCATGGGTACGCAGTATTTT. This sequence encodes CASSRTSSMGTQYF.

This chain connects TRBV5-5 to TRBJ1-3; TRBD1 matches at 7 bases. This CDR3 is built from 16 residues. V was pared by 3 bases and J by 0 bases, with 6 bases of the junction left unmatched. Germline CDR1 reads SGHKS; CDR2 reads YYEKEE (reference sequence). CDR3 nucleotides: TGTGCCAGCAGCTGGGGACAGTCGAGCTCTGGAAACACCATATATTTT. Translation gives CASSWGQSSSGNTIYF.

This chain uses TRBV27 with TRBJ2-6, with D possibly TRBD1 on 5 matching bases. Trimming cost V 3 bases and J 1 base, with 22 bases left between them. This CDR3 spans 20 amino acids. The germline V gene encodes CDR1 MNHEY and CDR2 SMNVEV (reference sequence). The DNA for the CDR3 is TGTGCCAGCAGTTTCTCATGGAGAGGAACAGGCGAGTCTGGGGCCAACGTCCTGACTTTC. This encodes CASSFSWRGTGESGANVLTF.

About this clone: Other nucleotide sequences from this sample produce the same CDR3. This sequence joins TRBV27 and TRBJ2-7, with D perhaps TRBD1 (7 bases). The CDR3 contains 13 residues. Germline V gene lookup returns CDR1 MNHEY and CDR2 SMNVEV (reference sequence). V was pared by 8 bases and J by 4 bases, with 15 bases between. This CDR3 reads CASGGNRGYEQYF. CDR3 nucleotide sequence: TGTGCCAGCGGAGGGAACAGGGGATACGAGCAGTACTTC.